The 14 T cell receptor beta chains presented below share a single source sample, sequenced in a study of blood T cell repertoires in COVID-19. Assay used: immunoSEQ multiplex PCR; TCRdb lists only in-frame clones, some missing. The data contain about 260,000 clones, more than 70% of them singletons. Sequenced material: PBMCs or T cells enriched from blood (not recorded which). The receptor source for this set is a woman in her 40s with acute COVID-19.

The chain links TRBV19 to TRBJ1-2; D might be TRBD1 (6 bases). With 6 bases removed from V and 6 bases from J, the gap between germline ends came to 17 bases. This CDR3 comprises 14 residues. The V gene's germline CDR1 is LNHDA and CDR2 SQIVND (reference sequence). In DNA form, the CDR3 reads TGTGCCAGTAGCCCCGGGGGGGGCGCAGATGGCTACACCTTC. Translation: CASSPGGGADGYTF.

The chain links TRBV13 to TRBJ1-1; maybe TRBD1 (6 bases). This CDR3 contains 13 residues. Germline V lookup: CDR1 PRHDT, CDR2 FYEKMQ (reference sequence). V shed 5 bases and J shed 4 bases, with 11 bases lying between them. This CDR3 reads CASSPGGGTEAFF. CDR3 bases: TGTGCCAGCAGCCCGGGGGGCGGCACTGAAGCTTTCTTT.

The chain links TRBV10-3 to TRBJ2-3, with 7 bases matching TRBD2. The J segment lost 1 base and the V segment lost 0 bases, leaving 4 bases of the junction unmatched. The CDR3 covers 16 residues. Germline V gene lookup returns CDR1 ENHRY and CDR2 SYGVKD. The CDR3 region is CAISESRGRGTDTQYF. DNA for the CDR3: TGTGCCATCAGTGAGTCACGAGGGAGGGGCACAGATACGCAGTATTTT.

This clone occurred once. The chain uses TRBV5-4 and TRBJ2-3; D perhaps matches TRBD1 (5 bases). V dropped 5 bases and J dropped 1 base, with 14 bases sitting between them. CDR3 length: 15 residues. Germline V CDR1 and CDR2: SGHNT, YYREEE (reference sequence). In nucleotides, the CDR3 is TGTGCCAGCAGGGGCGTGGGGCAGGGCACAGATACGCAGTATTTT. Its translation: CASRGVGQGTDTQYF.

CDR3: CATPLGTGDTEAFF. The DNA for the CDR3 is TGTGCCACTCCGCTTGGGACAGGGGACACTGAAGCTTTCTTT. V and J are TRBV7-9 and TRBJ1-1; 10 bases fit TRBD1. The CDR3 totals 14 residues. Losses at the gene ends were 10 bases for V and 3 bases for J; bases not matched to a gene: 8. Germline lookup yields CDR1 SEHNR and CDR2 FQNEAQ (reference sequence).

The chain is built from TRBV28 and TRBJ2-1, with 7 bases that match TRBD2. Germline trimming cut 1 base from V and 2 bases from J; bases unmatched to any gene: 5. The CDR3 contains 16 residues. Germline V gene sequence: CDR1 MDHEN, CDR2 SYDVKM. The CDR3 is CASSLLPSGTYNEQFF. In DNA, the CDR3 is TGTGCCAGCAGTTTATTGCCTAGCGGAACCTACAATGAGCAGTTCTTC.

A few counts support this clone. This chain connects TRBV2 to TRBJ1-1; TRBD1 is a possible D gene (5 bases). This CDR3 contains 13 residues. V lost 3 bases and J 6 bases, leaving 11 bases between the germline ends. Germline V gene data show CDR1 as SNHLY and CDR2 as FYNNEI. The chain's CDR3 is CASSEGGIAEAFF. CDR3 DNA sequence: TGTGCCAGCAGTGAGGGGGGGATTGCTGAAGCTTTCTTT. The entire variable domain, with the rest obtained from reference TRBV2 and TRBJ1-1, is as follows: EPEVTQTPSHQVTQMGQEVILRCVPISNHLYFYWYRQILGQKVEFLVSFYNNEISEKSEIFDDQFSVERPDGSNFTLKIRSTKLEDSAMYFCASSEGGIAEAFFGQGTRLTVV.

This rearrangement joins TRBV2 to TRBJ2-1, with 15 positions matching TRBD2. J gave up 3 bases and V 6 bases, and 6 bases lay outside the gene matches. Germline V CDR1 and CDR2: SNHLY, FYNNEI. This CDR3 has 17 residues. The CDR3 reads CASRKGLAGGGYNEQFF. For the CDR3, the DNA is TGTGCCAGCAGGAAGGGACTAGCGGGAGGTGGCTACAATGAGCAGTTCTTC.

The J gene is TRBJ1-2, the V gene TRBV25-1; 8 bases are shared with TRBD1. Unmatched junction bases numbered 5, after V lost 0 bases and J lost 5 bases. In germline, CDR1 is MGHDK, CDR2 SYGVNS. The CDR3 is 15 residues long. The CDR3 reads CASSEYGTGRYGYTF. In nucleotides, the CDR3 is TGTGCCAGCAGTGAATATGGGACAGGAAGATATGGCTACACCTTC.

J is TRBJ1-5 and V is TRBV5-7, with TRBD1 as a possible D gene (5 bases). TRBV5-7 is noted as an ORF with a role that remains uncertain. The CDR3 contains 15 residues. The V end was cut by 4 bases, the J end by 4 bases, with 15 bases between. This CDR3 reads CASSPGGGGNQPQHF. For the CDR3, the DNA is TGTGCCAGCAGCCCGGGTGGGGGGGGTAATCAGCCCCAGCATTTT.

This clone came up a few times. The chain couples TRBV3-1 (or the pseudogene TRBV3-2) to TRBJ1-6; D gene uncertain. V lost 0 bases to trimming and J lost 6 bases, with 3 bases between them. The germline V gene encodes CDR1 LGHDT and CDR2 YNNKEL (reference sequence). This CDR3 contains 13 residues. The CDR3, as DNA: TGTGCCAGCAGCCAAGACCTTAATTCACCCCTCCACTTT. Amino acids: CASSQDLNSPLHF.

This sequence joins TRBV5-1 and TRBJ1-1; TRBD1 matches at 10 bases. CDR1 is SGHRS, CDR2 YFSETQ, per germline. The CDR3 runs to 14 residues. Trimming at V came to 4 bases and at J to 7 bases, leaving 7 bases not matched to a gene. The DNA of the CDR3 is TGCGCCAGCAGCCCTACTGGGGACAGGGGTGAAGCTTTCTTT. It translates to CASSPTGDRGEAFF.

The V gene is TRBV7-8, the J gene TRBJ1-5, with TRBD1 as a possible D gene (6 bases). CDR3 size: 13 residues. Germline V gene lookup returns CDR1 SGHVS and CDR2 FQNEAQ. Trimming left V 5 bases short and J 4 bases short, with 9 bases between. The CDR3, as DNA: TGTGCCAGCAGCCGTGACAGGAATCAGCCCCAGCATTTT. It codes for CASSRDRNQPQHF.

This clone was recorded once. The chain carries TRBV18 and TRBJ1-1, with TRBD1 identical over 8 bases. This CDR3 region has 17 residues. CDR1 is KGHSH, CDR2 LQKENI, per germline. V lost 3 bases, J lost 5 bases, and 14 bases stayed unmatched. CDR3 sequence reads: CASSPSAGQVVGTEAFF. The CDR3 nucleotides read TGTGCCAGCTCACCTTCTGCGGGACAGGTTGTAGGGACTGAAGCTTTCTTT.